This T cell receptor beta chain was captured in a study of blood T cell repertoires in COVID-19. Background on the study: Donors in the United States, Italy and Spain gave samples during acute or convalescent COVID-19. The cDNA or gDNA used as material had been derived from T cells, B-cell-depleted T cells, or PBMCs.

This clone was found a few times. In the original processing: Amplifying reference gene primers gave estimates of nucleated cell counts. Produced via immunoSEQ multiplex PCR; TCRdb's table is partial and in-frame only. V and J calls and clone size are copied from that table; D and trimming were computed from the DNA. The sample holds a few hundred thousand clones, around 84% seen once. The material sequenced was peripheral blood. The sequence derives from a woman in her sixties or seventies with active or convalescent COVID-19.

CDR3 bases: TGTGCCAGCAGGGCCGACAGGGGAATAGTTGGGAACACTGAAGCTTTCTTT. Translation: CASRADRGIVGNTEAFF. This chain links TRBV27 with TRBJ1-1, with 8 bases fitting TRBD1. The germline V gene has CDR1 MNHEY and CDR2 SMNVEV (reference sequence). Germline trimming cut 6 bases from V and 1 base from J; bases unmatched to any gene: 13. The CDR3 covers 17 residues.